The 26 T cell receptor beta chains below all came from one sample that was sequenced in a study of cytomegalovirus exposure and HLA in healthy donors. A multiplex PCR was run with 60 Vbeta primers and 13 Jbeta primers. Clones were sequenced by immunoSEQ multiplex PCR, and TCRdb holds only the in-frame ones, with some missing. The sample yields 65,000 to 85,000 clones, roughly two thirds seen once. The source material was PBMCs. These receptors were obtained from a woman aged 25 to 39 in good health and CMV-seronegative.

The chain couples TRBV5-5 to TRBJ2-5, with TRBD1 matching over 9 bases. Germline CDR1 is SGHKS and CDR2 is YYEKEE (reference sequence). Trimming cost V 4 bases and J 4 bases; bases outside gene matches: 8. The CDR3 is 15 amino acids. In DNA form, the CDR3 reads TGTGCCAGCAGCCTGAGCGGGGACAGGGTAGAGACCCAGTACTTC. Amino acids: CASSLSGDRVETQYF.

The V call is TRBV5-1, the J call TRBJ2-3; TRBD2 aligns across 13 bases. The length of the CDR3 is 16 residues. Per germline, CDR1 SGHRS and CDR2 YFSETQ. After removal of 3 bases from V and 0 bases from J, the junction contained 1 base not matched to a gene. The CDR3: CASSSGLAGSTDTQYF. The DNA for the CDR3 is TGCGCCAGCAGCTCGGGACTAGCGGGGAGCACAGATACGCAGTATTTT.

CDR3 region: CASSQDIGTSGDEQYF. The CDR3 DNA reads as TGTGCCAGCAGCCAAGATATCGGGACTAGCGGGGACGAGCAGTACTTC. V and J are TRBV4-2 and TRBJ2-7; 13 bases agree with TRBD2. Unmatched junction bases numbered 4, after V lost 0 bases and J lost 5 bases. The germline V gene encodes CDR1 LGHNA and CDR2 YNFKEQ. The CDR3 runs to 16 residues.

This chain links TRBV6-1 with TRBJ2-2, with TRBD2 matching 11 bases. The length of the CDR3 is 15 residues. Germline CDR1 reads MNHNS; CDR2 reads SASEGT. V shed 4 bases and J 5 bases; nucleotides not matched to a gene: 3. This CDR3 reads CASSARTSGTGELFF. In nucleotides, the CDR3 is TGTGCCAGCAGTGCCCGGACTAGCGGGACCGGGGAGCTGTTTTTT.

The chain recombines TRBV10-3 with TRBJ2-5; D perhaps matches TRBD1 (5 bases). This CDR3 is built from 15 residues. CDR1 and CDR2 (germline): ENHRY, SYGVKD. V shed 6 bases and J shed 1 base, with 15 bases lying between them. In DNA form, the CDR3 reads TGTGCCATCAGGAAGACAGCAGAGTTCCAAGAGACCCAGTACTTC. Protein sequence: CAIRKTAEFQETQYF.

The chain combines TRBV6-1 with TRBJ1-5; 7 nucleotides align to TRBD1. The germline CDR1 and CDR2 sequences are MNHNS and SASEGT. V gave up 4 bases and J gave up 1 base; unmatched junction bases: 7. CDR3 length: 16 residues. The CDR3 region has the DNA TGTGCCAGCAGTGCTCGGACAGGAGCGAGCAATCAGCCCCAGCATTTT. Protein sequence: CASSARTGASNQPQHF.

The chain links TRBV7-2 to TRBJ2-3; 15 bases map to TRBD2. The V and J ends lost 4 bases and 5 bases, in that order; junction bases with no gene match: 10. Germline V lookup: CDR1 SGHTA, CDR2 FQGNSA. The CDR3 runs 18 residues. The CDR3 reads CASSSGLAGGRVRDTQYF. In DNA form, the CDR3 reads TGTGCCAGCAGCTCTGGACTAGCGGGGGGGCGGGTTAGAGATACGCAGTATTTT.

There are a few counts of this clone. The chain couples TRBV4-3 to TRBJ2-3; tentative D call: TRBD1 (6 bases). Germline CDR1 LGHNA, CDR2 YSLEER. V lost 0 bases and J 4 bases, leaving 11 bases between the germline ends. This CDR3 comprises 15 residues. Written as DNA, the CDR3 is TGCGCCAGCAGCCAAGATGTAACAGGGCCAGATACGCAGTATTTT. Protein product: CASSQDVTGPDTQYF.

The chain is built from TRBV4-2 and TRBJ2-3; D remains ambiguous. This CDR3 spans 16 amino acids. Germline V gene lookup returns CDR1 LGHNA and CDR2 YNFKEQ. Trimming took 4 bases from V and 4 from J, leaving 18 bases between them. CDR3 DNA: TGTGCCAGCAGCCCCGTTGACTCTCTACGGGCAGATACGCAGTATTTT. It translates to CASSPVDSLRADTQYF.

The DNA of the CDR3 is TGTGCCAGTAGTATCGGCAGGGCGGGCACAGATACGCAGTATTTT. This codes for CASSIGRAGTDTQYF. The J gene is TRBJ2-3, the V gene TRBV19; a possible D gene is TRBD1 (5 bases). Trimming cost V 3 bases and J 1 base, with 11 bases left between them. The CDR3 sequence is 15 residues long. CDR1 LNHDA and CDR2 SQIVND come from the germline V gene (reference sequence).

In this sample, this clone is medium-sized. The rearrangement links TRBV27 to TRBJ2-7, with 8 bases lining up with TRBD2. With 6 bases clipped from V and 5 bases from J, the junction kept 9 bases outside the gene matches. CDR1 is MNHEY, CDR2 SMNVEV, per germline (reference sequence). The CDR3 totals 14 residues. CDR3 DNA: TGTGCCAGCAGACGGGGGGGGCCGAACAACGAGCAGTACTTC. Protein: CASRRGGPNNEQYF.

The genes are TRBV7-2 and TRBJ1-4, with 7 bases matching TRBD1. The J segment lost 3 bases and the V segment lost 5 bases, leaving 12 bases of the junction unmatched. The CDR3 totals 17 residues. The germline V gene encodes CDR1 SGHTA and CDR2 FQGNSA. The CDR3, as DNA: TGTGCCAGCAGCCTCGACAGGGAAGTGCGAGCTAATGAAAAACTGTTTTTT. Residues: CASSLDREVRANEKLFF.

The CDR3 DNA reads TGTGCCACCAGCAGAGACAGGGGGTTCTCTGGAAACACCATATATTTT. It specifies CATSRDRGFSGNTIYF. The chain links TRBV15 to TRBJ1-3; 7 nucleotides align to TRBD1. V shed 0 bases, J shed 0 bases, and the junction held 2 bases outside the gene matches. Looked up from germline, CDR1 is LNHNV and CDR2 is YYDKDF (reference sequence). There are 16 residues in the CDR3.

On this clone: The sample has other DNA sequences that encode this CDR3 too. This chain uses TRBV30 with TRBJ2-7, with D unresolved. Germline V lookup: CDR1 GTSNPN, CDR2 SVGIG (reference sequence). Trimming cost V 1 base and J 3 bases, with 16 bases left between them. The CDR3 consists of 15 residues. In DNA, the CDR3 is TGTGCCTGGAGTGAAGAAGACGGAGCTTACTACGAGCAGTACTTC. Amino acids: CAWSEEDGAYYEQYF.

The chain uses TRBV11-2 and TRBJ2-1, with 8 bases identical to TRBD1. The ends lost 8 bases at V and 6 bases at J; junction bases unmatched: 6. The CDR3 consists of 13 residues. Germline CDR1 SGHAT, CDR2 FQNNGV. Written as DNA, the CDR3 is TGTGCCAGCGGCCAGGGACAGGTCAATGAGCAGTTCTTC. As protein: CASGQGQVNEQFF.

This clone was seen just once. CDR3 nucleotides: TGTGCCAGTAGTAGGGACAGGGGGCGCAACTATGGCTACACCTTC. Protein sequence: CASSRDRGRNYGYTF. J is TRBJ1-2 and V is TRBV19, with 12 bases lining up with TRBD1. V gave up 4 bases and J gave up 2 bases; unmatched junction bases: 2. In germline, CDR1 is LNHDA, CDR2 SQIVND (reference sequence). The CDR3 runs to 15 residues.

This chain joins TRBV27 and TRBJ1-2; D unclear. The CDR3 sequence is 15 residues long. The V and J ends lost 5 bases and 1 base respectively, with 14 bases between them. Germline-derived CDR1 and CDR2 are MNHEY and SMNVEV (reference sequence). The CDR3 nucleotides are TGTGCCAGCAGTCCCACGGGAGACCTTAACTATGGCTACACCTTC. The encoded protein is CASSPTGDLNYGYTF.

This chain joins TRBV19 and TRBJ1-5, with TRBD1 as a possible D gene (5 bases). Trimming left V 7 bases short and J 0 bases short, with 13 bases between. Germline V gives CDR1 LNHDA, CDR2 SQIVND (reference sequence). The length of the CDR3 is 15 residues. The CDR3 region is CASTTGRVSNQPQHF. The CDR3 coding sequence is TGTGCCAGTACCACAGGTAGGGTTAGCAATCAGCCCCAGCATTTT.

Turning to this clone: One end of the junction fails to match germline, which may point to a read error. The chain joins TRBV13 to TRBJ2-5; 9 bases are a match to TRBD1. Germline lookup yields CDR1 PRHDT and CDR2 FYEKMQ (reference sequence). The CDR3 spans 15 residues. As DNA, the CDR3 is TGTGCCAGCAGCGTAGGACAGGGGACAGTAAAGACCCAGTACTTC. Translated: CASSVGQGTVKTQYF.

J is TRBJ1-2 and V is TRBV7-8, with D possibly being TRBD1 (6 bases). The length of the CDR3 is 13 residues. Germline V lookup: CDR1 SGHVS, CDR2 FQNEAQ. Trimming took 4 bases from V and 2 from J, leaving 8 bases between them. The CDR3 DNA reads TGTGCCAGCAGCTCGGACAGCAACTATGGCTACACCTTC. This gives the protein CASSSDSNYGYTF.

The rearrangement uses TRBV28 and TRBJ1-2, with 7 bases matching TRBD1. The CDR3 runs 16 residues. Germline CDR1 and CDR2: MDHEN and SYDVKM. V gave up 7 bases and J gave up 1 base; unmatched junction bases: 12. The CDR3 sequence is CASIEGWRQGNYGYTF. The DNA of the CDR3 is TGTGCCAGCATCGAAGGCTGGAGACAGGGTAACTATGGCTACACCTTC.

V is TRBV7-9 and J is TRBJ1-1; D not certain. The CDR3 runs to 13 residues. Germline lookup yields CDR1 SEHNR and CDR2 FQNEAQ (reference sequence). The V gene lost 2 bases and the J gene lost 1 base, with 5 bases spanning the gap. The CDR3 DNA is TGTGCCAGCAGCTTAAGGAGGAACACTGAAGCTTTCTTT. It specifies CASSLRRNTEAFF.

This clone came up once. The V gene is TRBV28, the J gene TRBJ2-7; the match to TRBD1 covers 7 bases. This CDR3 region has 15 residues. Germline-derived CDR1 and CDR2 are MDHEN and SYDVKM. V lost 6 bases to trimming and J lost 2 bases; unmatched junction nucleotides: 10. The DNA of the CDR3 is TGTGCCAGCAGCCCCCGACAGGGTTACCCCTACGAGCAGTACTTC. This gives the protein CASSPRQGYPYEQYF.

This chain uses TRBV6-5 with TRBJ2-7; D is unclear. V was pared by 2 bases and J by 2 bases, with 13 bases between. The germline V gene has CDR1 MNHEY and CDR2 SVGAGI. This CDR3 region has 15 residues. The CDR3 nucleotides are TGTGCCAGCAGTTACGATGAGGAGTCTACCTACGAGCAGTACTTC. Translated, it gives CASSYDEESTYEQYF.

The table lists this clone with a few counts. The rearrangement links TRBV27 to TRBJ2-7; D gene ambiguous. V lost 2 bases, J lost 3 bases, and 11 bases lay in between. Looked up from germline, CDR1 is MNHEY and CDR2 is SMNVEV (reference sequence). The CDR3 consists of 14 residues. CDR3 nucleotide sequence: TGTGCCAGCAGTTTACGTGCCCCAGGCTACGAGCAGTACTTC. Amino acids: CASSLRAPGYEQYF.

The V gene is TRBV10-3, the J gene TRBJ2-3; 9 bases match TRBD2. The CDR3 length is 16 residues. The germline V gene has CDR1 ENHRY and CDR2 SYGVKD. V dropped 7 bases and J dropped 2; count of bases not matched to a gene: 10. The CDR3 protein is CAITRGSGGTTDTQYF. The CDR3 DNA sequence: TGTGCCATCACTAGGGGAAGCGGGGGGACCACAGATACGCAGTATTTT.